Below, 11 T cell receptor beta chains from the same sample are listed, as sequenced in a study of shared clonotypes between healthy human individuals. The data were produced by immunoSEQ multiplex PCR, yet TCRdb's version contains in-frame clones alone and is incomplete. The sample has around 1.1 million clones, approximately 80% seen once. Sequences were obtained from memory CD4+ T cells from PBMCs. Sample subset: CD45RA-negative fraction. These receptors all stem from a man aged 18 to 29 in good health. Some clones in this sample may be carry-over from other donors' samples.

J is TRBJ1-1 and V is TRBV29-1; 10 bases align to TRBD1. The CDR3 contains 13 residues. Germline V gene data show CDR1 as SQVTM and CDR2 as ANQGSEA. V was pared by 5 bases and J by 3 bases, with 3 bases of the junction left unmatched. The CDR3 bases are TGCAGCGTTCCCGGGACAGGGGACACTGAAGCTTTCTTT. Protein product: CSVPGTGDTEAFF.

This chain connects TRBV28 to TRBJ2-7, with D tentatively TRBD1 (7 bases). This CDR3 comprises 14 residues. Germline loops: CDR1 MDHEN, CDR2 SYDVKM. The V and J ends lost 2 bases and 7 bases respectively, with 15 bases between them. DNA of the CDR3: TGTGCCAGCAGTTTAGGAGGGGGCGCGGGGGAGCAGTACTTC. It specifies CASSLGGGAGEQYF.

The V gene is TRBV29-1, the J gene TRBJ1-4; the D is unclear. Germline CDR1 reads SQVTM; CDR2 reads ANQGSEA. This CDR3 spans 17 amino acids. V was shortened by 0 bases and J by 11 bases, with 25 bases between the two germline ends. CDR3 DNA: TGCAGCGTTGAAGATCGGGGTTCCCCCCTTTGGACCGGGAAACTGTTTTTT. It translates to CSVEDRGSPLWTGKLFF.

CDR3 residues: CASSPEFVGKETQYF. CDR3 bases: TGTGCCAGCTCACCAGAGTTTGTGGGGAAAGAGACCCAGTACTTC. This rearrangement joins TRBV18 to TRBJ2-5; D gene uncertain. Germline-derived CDR1 and CDR2 are KGHSH and LQKENI. The CDR3 is 15 residues long. V gave up 2 bases and J gave up 3 bases, with 13 bases separating them.

The rearrangement joins TRBV11-3 to TRBJ1-4; unclear D gene. The CDR3 is 13 amino acids. Trimming pared 5 bases from V and 5 bases from J, leaving 9 bases between. Germline CDR1 reads SGHNT; CDR2 reads YENEEA. This CDR3 reads CASSPGPNEKLFF. The CDR3 DNA follows: TGTGCCAGCAGCCCCGGACCGAATGAAAAACTGTTTTTT.

The chain recombines TRBV4-1 with TRBJ1-3, with 7 bases lining up with TRBD1. The CDR3 totals 16 residues. V was clipped by 2 bases and J by 3 bases; unmatched bases: 7. Germline V gene sequence: CDR1 MGHRA, CDR2 YSYEKL. CDR3 protein: CASSQPTGSDGNTIYF. The CDR3 DNA sequence: TGCGCCAGCAGCCAACCGACAGGGAGTGATGGAAACACCATATATTTT.

This clone was picked up one time. The chain carries TRBV7-6 and TRBJ2-7; TRBD2 might be the D (6 bases). The V end was cut by 0 bases, the J end by 4 bases, with 19 bases between. The CDR3 extends over 17 amino acids. Germline CDR1 reads SGHVS; CDR2 reads FNYEAQ. CDR3 in amino acids: CASSLAGGNAGPYEQYF. The DNA for the CDR3 is TGTGCCAGCAGCTTAGCGGGAGGCAACGCGGGGCCTTACGAGCAGTACTTC.

This clone was seen just once. The rearrangement uses TRBV6-6 and TRBJ2-4, with a weak D call TRBD1 (6 bases). This CDR3 contains 12 residues. Trimming stripped 5 bases from V and 12 bases from J, with 14 bases between. Germline V gene data show CDR1 as MNHNY and CDR2 as SVGAGI (reference sequence). CDR3 nucleotide sequence: TGTGCCAGCAGTCCCGGACAGTCGGGTCAGTACTTC. Translated, it gives CASSPGQSGQYF.

This chain uses TRBV5-1 with TRBJ2-7; a weak D match, TRBD1 (6 bases). The CDR3 extends over 14 amino acids. Germline V lookup: CDR1 SGHRS, CDR2 YFSETQ. Trimming removed 0 bases from V and 6 bases from J, with 13 bases in between. The CDR3 sequence is CASSLAVSRGEQYF. The DNA of the CDR3 is TGCGCCAGCAGCTTGGCCGTTAGCAGGGGCGAGCAGTACTTC.

This clone was counted only a few times. Additional DNA sequences in this sample encode the identical CDR3. The chain recombines TRBV4-3 with TRBJ2-6; D unresolved. CDR3 length: 15 residues. V lost 1 base, J lost 0 bases, and 4 bases lay in between. Germline CDR1 LGHNA, CDR2 YSLEER. The CDR3 coding sequence is TGCGCCAGCAGCCAAGTGGGCTCTGGGGCCAACGTCCTGACTTTC. Encoded protein: CASSQVGSGANVLTF.

This sequence joins TRBV28 and TRBJ2-3; 14 bases agree with TRBD2. With V trimmed by 4 bases and J by 9 bases, 6 bases remained unmatched. This CDR3 is 15 amino acids long. Germline CDR1 MDHEN, CDR2 SYDVKM. The CDR3 bases are TGTGCCAGCAGTTCCCGACTAGCGGGAGGGGGAACGCAGTATTTT. It yields the protein CASSSRLAGGGTQYF.